This is a list of T cell receptor beta chains from one sample in a study of T cell responses to AZD1222 COVID-19 vaccine. Sequencing used immunoSEQ multiplex PCR; TCRdb keeps in-frame clones, though not all of them. Here the sample spans about 93,000 clones, roughly nine tenths being singletons. The sequencing used peripheral blood, collected 28 days after the second AZD1222 dose. The source of these receptors is an adult who received the AZD1222 COVID-19 vaccine. CDR3s include the opening cysteine and the closing phenylalanine or tryptophan. A D gene is named only where the DNA matches it firmly. Only part of the rows carry a size: once, few, many, or a class if the clone is expanded.

j_gene | abundance | v_gene | d_gene | CDR3nt | CDR3aa
TRBJ2-1 | - | TRBV5-5 | - | TGTGCCAGCAGCCCCCCGTACAATGAGCAGTTCTTC | CASSPPYNEQFF
TRBJ1-6 | - | TRBV21-1 | - | TGTGCCAGCAGCCCATTGTGGGCCTATAATTCACCCCTCCACTTT | CASSPLWAYNSPLHF
TRBJ1-1 | - | TRBV2 | - | TGTGCCAGCAGTGTAGAACACCCCAGGAACACTGAAGCTTTCTTT | CASSVEHPRNTEAFF
TRBJ2-3 | - | TRBV7-3 | TRBD1 | TGTGCCAGCCGGGACAGGGTCACAGATACGCAGTATTTT | CASRDRVTDTQYF
TRBJ1-2 | - | TRBV7-8 | - | TGTGCCAGCAGCCCTCGGGACTTTAACTATGGCTACACCTTC | CASSPRDFNYGYTF
TRBJ2-1 | - | TRBV7-8 | - | TGTGCCAGCACCGCCCCGTCTGCGATGGGTTGGGAGCAGTTCTTC | CASTAPSAMGWEQFF
TRBJ2-7 | - | TRBV5-8 | - | TGTGCCAGCAGCTTGGATACAGGAGCGTTCTCCTACGAGCAGTACTTC | CASSLDTGAFSYEQYF
TRBJ2-2 | - | TRBV27 | TRBD1 | TGTGCCAGCAGCCTCGACCTGGGACAGGAGAGGGCCGGGGAGCTGTTTTTT | CASSLDLGQERAGELFF
TRBJ1-1 | - | TRBV5-1 | - | TGCGCCAGCAGCGTCGACAGATTGAACACTGAAGCTTTCTTT | CASSVDRLNTEAFF
TRBJ1-2 | - | TRBV5-6 | - | TGTGCCAGCAGCACCCTACAGAGTGGGTCATACTATGGCTACACCTTC | CASSTLQSGSYYGYTF
TRBJ1-5 | - | TRBV27 | - | TGTGCCAGCAGTCCATCGATCGGGGAACGGGATCAGCCCCAGCATTTT | CASSPSIGERDQPQHF
TRBJ1-4 | - | TRBV19 | TRBD1 | TGTGCCAGTAGTCGACAGGGTAGAGGAGCTGAAAAACTGTTTTTT | CASSRQGRGAEKLFF
TRBJ2-5 | - | TRBV14 | - | TGTGCCAGCAGCAACAGAGAGACCCAGTACTTC | CASSNRETQYF
TRBJ2-1 | once | TRBV4-1 | TRBD2 | TGCGCCAGCAGCCACCTTTCGCCGGGAGCGGGGAGTGAGCAGTTCTTC | CASSHLSPGAGSEQFF
TRBJ2-2 | - | TRBV7-9 | - | TGTGCCAGCAGCCCAACGGGAGGGGAGCTGTTTTTT | CASSPTGGELFF
TRBJ1-1 | - | TRBV6-2/TRBV6-3 | - | TGTGCCAGCAGTTACAGGGGTCGGGGGGAGATCCCTGAAGCTTTCTTT | CASSYRGRGEIPEAFF
TRBJ1-1 | - | TRBV7-3 | - | TGTGCCAGCAGCAAACAGGGTGGGACTGAAGCTTTCTTT | CASSKQGGTEAFF
TRBJ2-7 | - | TRBV14 | - | TGTGCCAGCAGCGCGGTAGTCCTCTCCTACGAGCAGTACTTC | CASSAVVLSYEQYF
TRBJ1-5 | - | TRBV27 | TRBD1 | TGTGCCAGCAGTTTAGGCCCCGGGACAGGGGTCGACAATCAGCCCCAGCATTTT | CASSLGPGTGVDNQPQHF
TRBJ1-3 | once | TRBV18 | - | TGTGCCAGCTCAAATCGGGACCCCTCTGGAAACACCATATATTTT | CASSNRDPSGNTIYF
TRBJ1-2 | - | TRBV3-1/TRBV3-2 | - | TGTGCCAGCAGCCAAGATCTAGGGAGGGATGGCTACACCTTC | CASSQDLGRDGYTF
TRBJ2-7 | once | TRBV12-3/TRBV12-4 | - | TGTGCCAGCAGCTGGGGTATCGGGTACGAGCAGTACTTC | CASSWGIGYEQYF
TRBJ2-3 | - | TRBV19 | - | TGTGCCAGTAGTATAGAAAGGGACACAGATACGCAGTATTTT | CASSIERDTDTQYF
TRBJ1-2 | - | TRBV6-2/TRBV6-3 | TRBD1 | TGTGCCAGCAGCCGACGGACAGGGCCCTATGGCTACACCTTC | CASSRRTGPYGYTF
TRBJ2-5 | - | TRBV5-4 | TRBD2 | TGTGCCAGCAGCTTGTGGCTAGCGGGAGAAGAGACCCAGTACTTC | CASSLWLAGEETQYF
TRBJ1-3 | - | TRBV18 | - | TGTGCCAGCTCACCACGGACAGACAGCGTCTCTGGAAACACCATATATTTT | CASSPRTDSVSGNTIYF
TRBJ2-7 | once | TRBV4-2 | - | TGTGCCAGCAGCCAAGAGGGTGATTCGTCTCCCTACGAGCAGTACTTC | CASSQEGDSSPYEQYF
TRBJ2-7 | - | TRBV6-2/TRBV6-3 | - | TGTGCCAGCACCCCAAGGGGAGACGAGCAGTACTTC | CASTPRGDEQYF
TRBJ2-5 | once | TRBV6-5 | TRBD2 | TGTGCCAGCAGTTACCGGCGGGGGTACCAAGAGACCCAGTACTTC | CASSYRRGYQETQYF
TRBJ2-1 | once | TRBV19 | TRBD2 | TGTGCATCGGGGGGGGGCCCCTACAATGAGCAGTTCTTC | CASGGGPYNEQFF
TRBJ1-5 | once | TRBV6-5 | TRBD1 | TGTGCCAGCAGCTTCGGACAGGGACAGCCCCAGCATTTT | CASSFGQGQPQHF
TRBJ2-5 | few | TRBV2 | - | TGTGCCAGCAGTGAACGGCAGGGAATAATGTACCAAGAGACCCAGTACTTC | CASSERQGIMYQETQYF
TRBJ1-4 | - | TRBV28 | - | TGTGCCAGCAGCCAACAGTCCGGCAGGGCCTTTGAAAAACTGTTTTTT | CASSQQSGRAFEKLFF
TRBJ2-7 | - | TRBV18 | - | TGTGCCAGCTCACCAGGTGTCTCCTACGAGCAGTACTTC | CASSPGVSYEQYF
TRBJ2-1 | few | TRBV5-1 | - | TGCGCCAGCAGCTGGGAATTAAGGGGAGGAGGGCCCTCAGATGAGCAGTTCTTC | CASSWELRGGGPSDEQFF
TRBJ2-1 | - | TRBV21-1 | - | TGTGCCAGCAGCAAAGCGCAATATCTTTTCGGATCCTACAATGAGCAGTTCTTC | CASSKAQYLFGSYNEQFF
TRBJ1-4 | - | TRBV3-1/TRBV3-2 | TRBD1 | TGTGCCAGCAGCCGCTCGCCGGGACAGGCCGGTTGGGGACTGTTTTTT | CASSRSPGQAGWGLFF
TRBJ2-7 | - | TRBV6-1 | - | TGTGCCAGCAGTGACCCGGGACTTAGCTACGAGCAGTACTTC | CASSDPGLSYEQYF
TRBJ2-5 | - | TRBV21-1 | - | TGTGCCAGCAGCAGCCAGAGGCTAGAGACCCAGTACTTC | CASSSQRLETQYF
TRBJ1-2 | - | TRBV10-3 | TRBD1 | TGTGCCATCAGTACAGGGGGCGACTATGGCTACACCTTC | CAISTGGDYGYTF
TRBJ2-3 | once | TRBV6-5 | TRBD1 | TGTGCCAGCAGCCCCGGGACAGGGAGCACAGATACGCAGTATTTT | CASSPGTGSTDTQYF
TRBJ2-2 | - | TRBV9 | TRBD1 | TGTGCCAGCAGCGTCACAGGGGTACAGAACACCGGGGAGCTGTTTTTT | CASSVTGVQNTGELFF
TRBJ2-1 | once | TRBV19 | - | TGTGCCAGTAGTATAGAGGAGGTGAGGTTCGGGTATGAGCAGTTCTTC | CASSIEEVRFGYEQFF
TRBJ2-7 | few | TRBV15 | TRBD2 | TGTGCCACCAGCGGGAAGGATCGGCTAGCGGGGGTCTCAGCCTCCTACGAGCAGTACTTC | CATSGKDRLAGVSASYEQYF
TRBJ1-6 | - | TRBV7-9 | - | TGTGCCAGCAGCTTAGTAGGAGGTCATTCACCCCTCCACTTT | CASSLVGGHSPLHF
TRBJ1-1 | - | TRBV4-3 | TRBD1 | TGCGCCAGCAGCCAAGATTACATTGGGGCGGACAGGTACAACACTGAAGCTTTCTTT | CASSQDYIGADRYNTEAFF
TRBJ2-1 | once | TRBV11-2 | - | TGTGCCAGCAGGCCTTCTAGTGGTCCCTACAATGAGCAGTTCTTC | CASRPSSGPYNEQFF
TRBJ1-3 | - | TRBV5-1 | TRBD1 | TGCGCCAGCAGCTTACAGGGGGCAGACACCATATATTTT | CASSLQGADTIYF
TRBJ2-5 | - | TRBV7-2 | - | TGTGCCAGCAGACTAGGGCAAGAGACCCAGTACTTC | CASRLGQETQYF
TRBJ2-1 | once | TRBV7-2 | - | TGTGCCAGCAGCTTAGTTGTAGTGTACAATGAGCAGTTCTTC | CASSLVVVYNEQFF
TRBJ2-5 | - | TRBV5-1 | - | TGCGCCAGCAGCTTGGGTCAGGCATGGGAGACCCAGTACTTC | CASSLGQAWETQYF
TRBJ2-7 | - | TRBV30 | - | TGTGCCTGGAGTGCGCCCTACGAGCAGTACTTC | CAWSAPYEQYF
TRBJ2-1 | - | TRBV4-3 | TRBD2 | TGCGCCAGCAGCATGCGACTAGCGGGGAACAATGAGCAGTTCTTC | CASSMRLAGNNEQFF
TRBJ1-1 | - | TRBV5-1 | TRBD1 | TGCGCCAGCAGCGTAACGGGACAGGCCCTCCCTGAAGCTTTCTTT | CASSVTGQALPEAFF
TRBJ1-4 | - | TRBV6-6 | - | TGTGCCAGCAGTTATGATGAAAAACTGTTTTTT | CASSYDEKLFF